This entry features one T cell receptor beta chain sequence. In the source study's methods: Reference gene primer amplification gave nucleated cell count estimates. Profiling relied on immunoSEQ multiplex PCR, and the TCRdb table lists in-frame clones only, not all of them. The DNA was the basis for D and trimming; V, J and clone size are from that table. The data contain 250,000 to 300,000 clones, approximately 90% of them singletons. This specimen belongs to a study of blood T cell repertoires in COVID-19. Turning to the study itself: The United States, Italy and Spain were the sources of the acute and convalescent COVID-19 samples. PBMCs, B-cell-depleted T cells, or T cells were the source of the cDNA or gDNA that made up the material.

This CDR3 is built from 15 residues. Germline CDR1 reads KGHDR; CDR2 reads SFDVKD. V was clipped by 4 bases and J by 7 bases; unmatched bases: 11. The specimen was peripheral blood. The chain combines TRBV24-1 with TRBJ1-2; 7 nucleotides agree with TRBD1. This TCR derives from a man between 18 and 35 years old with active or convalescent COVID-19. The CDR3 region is CATSDSDRVGLGYTF. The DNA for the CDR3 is TGTGCCACCAGTGACTCTGACAGGGTAGGGCTTGGCTACACCTTC.